The clone carrying this T cell receptor (beta chain) appeared once. Produced via immunoSEQ multiplex PCR; TCRdb's table is partial and in-frame only. This sample has roughly 52,000 clones, with around 90% found just once. The data originate from a study of blood T cell repertoires in COVID-19. Background on the study: There were acute and convalescent COVID-19 samples, and they came from the United States, Italy and Spain.

V was cut by 3 bases and J by 3 bases, with 16 bases left in between. This CDR3 has 15 residues. Germline loops: CDR1 DFQATT, CDR2 SNEGSKA (reference sequence). The source of this sequence is an elderly woman with acute or convalescent COVID-19. The J gene is TRBJ2-3, the V gene TRBV20-1, with TRBD1 as a possible D gene (5 bases). Sequencing was performed on peripheral blood. In DNA, the CDR3 is TGCAGTGCTAGTCCCCAGGGTTTGGAGACAGATACGCAGTATTTT. Its protein product is CSASPQGLETDTQYF.